The present entry profiles one T cell receptor beta chain with its context. This clone was picked up one time. Its target antigen remains unknown. It has no much larger one-base neighbor in the sample; base qualities were not kept. Germline trimming amounts to 0 bases on V and 8 bases on J, with 4 as the count of junction bases outside the gene matches. CDR1 and CDR2 (WNHNN, SYGVQD) derive from the germline V gene (reference sequence). The CDR3, from cysteine to phenylalanine, totals 14 residues. Only the CDR3 region is kept as DNA, spanning 42 bases read in frame from base 1. This sample is drawn from a study of OX40 agonist ivuxolimab in advanced cancers. With respect to the entire study: Ivuxolimab, which targeted the costimulatory receptor OX40 (CD134), was an agonistic, fully human IgG2 monoclonal antibody. Intravenous ivuxolimab was administered to patients every 2 weeks at six dose levels: 0.01, 0.1, 0.3, 1.5, 3 and 10 mg/kg. Partial responses occurred in three dose-escalation patients, of whom one had hepatocellular carcinoma and two had cutaneous melanoma. Of the approximately 50 patients in dose escalation, some 20 had hepatocellular carcinoma, roughly 15 had melanoma, 9 had renal cell carcinoma and 9 had head and neck cancer. Prior anti-PD-1, anti-PD-L1 or anti-CTLA-4 therapy was permitted, and less than 45% of dose-escalation patients had received checkpoint inhibitors. The monotherapy dose-escalation portion (N of about 50 patients) of the phase I ivuxolimab trial is reported in the paper. The point of sequencing TCRbeta in the periphery was to test whether ivuxolimab changed TCR sequence diversity and drove clonal T-cell expansion. A male proportion of around 81% and a mean age of around 60 years, ranging from 23 to 79, were recorded for the dose-escalation cohort.

Results the study describes overall, beyond this receptor: Clonal expansion of both CD4+ and CD8+ blood T cells was observed from baseline to week 6 at doses 0.1 to 3.0 mg/kg. Low levels of normalized T-cell clonal expansion were also seen in some patients who did not respond. After ivuxolimab, more expanded clones were found on average in CD8+ T cells than in CD4+ T cells. Antigen specificity was not determined for the clonally expanded peripheral T cells. In the 0.1-3.0 mg/kg groups, partial responders were among the patients with the lowest normalized peripheral clonal expansion, particularly in CD8+ T cells.

Genomic DNA was isolated from the sorted cells so that the TCRbeta CDR3 region could be sequenced. TCRbeta CDR3 regions were sequenced using the immunoSEQ Assay. What TCRdb holds here is the immuneACCESS table cut down to in-frame rearrangements. Part of the clones is not present; checked against another copy, under half of the missing clones reflect an unresolved V gene, and the others are unexplained. The sample table holds more than 45,000 clones, of which 88% were seen once. Roughly 3.7% of the sample is taken by the ten largest. The trial excluded patients who had a history of autoimmune disease or who were on systemic immunosuppression. Peripheral blood for TCR sequencing was collected from all dose cohorts at baseline, on cycle 4 day 1, and on cycle 7 day 1. Samples came from an open-label, multicenter, first-in-human phase I dose-escalation trial of ivuxolimab. Adults with locally advanced or metastatic melanoma, renal cell carcinoma, hepatocellular carcinoma or head and neck squamous cell carcinoma were enrolled in the trial. CD4+ and CD8+ T cells were sorted separately from peripheral blood before TCR sequencing.

The specimen comprised CD4+ or CD8+ T cells sorted from blood, sampled in a trial of the OX40 agonist ivuxolimab. The source of this sequence is an adult with an advanced solid tumor such as melanoma, head and neck, liver or kidney cancer. This receptor chain uses TRBV10-1 and TRBJ2-1; TRBD2 lines up with 7 middle nucleotides. The CDR3 protein sequence reads: CASSESGGSHEQFF. The DNA sequence reads TGCGCCAGCAGTGAGTCGGGCGGGAGCCATGAGCAGTTCTTC.